This TCR beta chain was observed in a study of a mutant IDH1 vaccine in newly diagnosed glioma. The protocol was immunoSEQ multiplex PCR, while the TCRdb copy is restricted to in-frame clones and leaves out a portion. The table shows some 60,000 clones, with 80% to 90% occurring only once. Time point reported: week 23, last vaccination. All doses held 300 ug of mutant IDH1 20-mer peptide, with topical imiquimod. Details on this clone: The target antigen is unknown.

The source is a man in his forties with glioma. The sequencing here drew on PBMCs, taken from a glioma patient whose treatment included an IDH1 peptide vaccine.

CDR3 in amino acids: CASSDDSSGANVLTF. CDR3 DNA sequence: TGTGCCAGCAGCGATGACAGCTCGGGGGCCAACGTCCTGACTTTC. This chain uses TRBV2 with TRBJ2-6; weak D call: TRBD1 (5 bases). Deletions cut 6 bases from V and 4 bases from J, with 13 bases between. Germline V gene lookup returns CDR1 SNHLY and CDR2 FYNNEI. The CDR3 covers 15 residues.